The sequence of this T cell receptor beta chain was determined in a study of regulatory T cells in long-lasting Graves disease (dated by TCRdb to 2020 to 2023). With respect to the entire study: In the newly diagnosed Graves' disease group, patients had been taking antithyroid drugs for less than 3 months. Peripheral blood TCR sequencing and RNA sequencing compared persistent Graves' disease patients with newly diagnosed Graves' disease patients. The study was conducted in China and was registered as a clinical trial. A total of around 33 samples were covered by TCR sequencing, comprising some 13 persistent and approximately 20 newly diagnosed Graves' disease patients. Here is what the overall study found, with its caveats: A larger number of public clonotypes was shared among persistent patients (more than 2,500) than among newly diagnosed patients (roughly 930). Persistent Graves' disease patients showed lower TCR Shannon entropy and fewer highly expanded clones than newly diagnosed patients, suggesting clonal expansion. Only the TCR beta chain was sequenced and analyzed. Persistent disease showed preferential use of TRBV28, TRBJ1-2 and TRBJ2-5, whereas newly diagnosed disease favored TRBV20-1 and TRBJ2-1. Because the primary lesion, thyroid tissue, could not be accessed, the study looked at peripheral blood alone. The authors acknowledged the small sample size as a limitation that may reduce accuracy.

This clonotype was recorded many times. The target of this receptor is not known. No base quality information exists; no much larger clone differs at one position. This sample's time point label indicates: newly diagnosed GD, antithyroid drugs for less than 3 months. For both TCR sequencing and RNA sequencing, RNA was extracted from PBMCs using TRIzol. Graves' disease was diagnosed according to American Thyroid Association guidelines. Recruitment of patients was carried out at an endocrinology department in Xi'an, China. From each patient, 8 to 10 milliliters of peripheral blood was collected into an EDTA anticoagulant tube. Ficoll Paque Plus density gradient separation was used to isolate PBMCs, and no further T cell sorting was done. An Agilent 2100 Bioanalyzer and agarose gel were used to check RNA quality, and a NanoDrop 2000 was used to measure RNA concentration. V loses 5 bases, J loses 7 bases, and the germline ends lie 18 bases apart. CDR1 and CDR2 (SGHAT, FQNNGV) derive from the germline V gene. Inclusive of the bounding cysteine and phenylalanine, the CDR3 is 15 residues long. The read is trimmed to its CDR3 DNA, 45 bases read in frame from base 1.

Library preparation used multiplex PCR. The sequencer listed for this sample is Illumina HiSeq 4000. To build TCR beta libraries, CDR3 regions were amplified by Arm-PCR using iRepertoire HTBI primers. PCR products were gel purified before sequencing. As for how the authors treated the data: A total of fewer than 65 TRBV and under 15 TRBJ segments were identified across samples and were used for gene usage analysis of CDR3 amino acid clonotypes. COPE and FqMerger were used to merge the filtered high-quality paired reads into contigs. BLAST was used to align contigs to IMGT TRBV, TRBD and TRBJ reference genes, and CDR3 was defined according to IMGT. Any clonotype with a frequency above 0.1% was classified as a highly expanded clone. Repertoire diversity was measured by Shannon entropy, and V-J evenness by the Gini coefficient. Clonotypes shared by more than one individual were considered public. TCRdb reanalyzed the raw reads on its own, using fastp at Q25 for trimming and MiXCR for clone calling, and kept in-frame beta chains. Each CDR3 protein appears once, grouped with its most common genes and DNA. Clone size and V and J calls follow TCRdb, not the original study. The sample table holds about half a million distinct CDR3 sequences, of which approximately 12% were seen once. In total, the top ten clones hold 8% to 10% of the sample.

These data were also filed under a second study, of T cells in Graves' hyperthyroidism and ophthalmopathy. Per that second paper: Stable Graves' hyperthyroidism was defined as no progression to ophthalmopathy during 18 months of follow-up. Hyperthyroidism patients were newly diagnosed, with disease duration under 2 months, and aged 18 to 65 years. The study excluded patients with uncontrolled infections, other autoimmune diseases, pregnancy or lactation. Clinical symptoms, serum thyroxine and TRAb, thyroid ultrasound, and orbital computed tomography formed the basis for the diagnoses. A first-round RT-PCR of the TCR CDR3 used the HTBI primer set with the Qiagen OneStep RT-PCR kit. Blood samples also contained most of the expanded thyroid clonotypes (frequency above 0.001), which suggests that blood repertoires may reflect thyroid immune responses. A 13 V-J signature model separated ophthalmopathy from stable hyperthyroidism, with just over 85% sensitivity and 81.08% specificity in cross-validation and 80%/75% in testing. In validation, the model predicted progression to ophthalmopathy a median of roughly 6.2 months before onset, with roughly 71% sensitivity and about 72% specificity. To identify distinguishing TCR V-J signatures, a discovery cohort of roughly 100 patients was used, comprising under 45 with Graves' ophthalmopathy and some 60 with stable Graves' hyperthyroidism. Prospective prediction of ophthalmopathy was tested in an independent validation cohort consisting of some 19 hyperthyroidism patients and around 17 patients who later progressed to ophthalmopathy. The approximately 90 discovery patients were divided at random into training and test sets in a 7:3 ratio. The study also compared thyroid tissue and blood T-cell repertoires from 6 or 7 Graves' hyperthyroidism patients. Once sampling was done, hyperthyroidism patients were given methimazole at a starting dose of 30 mg daily, whereas ophthalmopathy patients were given high-dose intravenous methylprednisolone. Libraries were constructed in a second round of multiplex PCR, after which size selection and purification were carried out. Libraries were sequenced paired-end with 100 bp reads on an Illumina HiSeq2000. SOAPnuke was used to process the raw data, throwing out any read that contained adapters or uncalled bases, had a mean Phred below 15, or lacked an exact constant-primer or identifier match. COPE v1.2.5 was used to merge high-quality paired reads, and clonotypes were defined as unique nucleotide sequences. MiTCR v1.1 was used to align the clonotypes against IMGT TRBV, TRBD and TRBJ reference segments. Analysis was restricted to V-J combinations with a frequency above 0.0001, which covered 99.2% of repertoires. The TCS score was defined as F50 (clonal expansion) divided by E x V (chaos), with BLOSUM62-based TCRdist calculated between CDR3 peptides within each V-J. Welch's t-statistics and random forest reduced several hundred V-J features to 13, which were used in a naive Bayes classifier (R e1071). No statistical method was used to set the sample size in advance, and investigators knew the group allocation. According to the paper, TCR Vbeta CDR3 sequencing was carried out on over 130 peripheral blood samples, which came from 40 to 45 ophthalmopathy, 80 or so hyperthyroidism and roughly 17 progressor patients.

The starting material was peripheral blood mononuclear cells (PBMCs), obtained at new diagnosis, from a patient treated with antithyroid drugs. The clonotype comes from a young woman with Graves disease. Donor details come from another sample of the same person, matched by shared clones. In this chain, TRBV11-2 is recombined with TRBJ1-3; there is no confident call for the D gene. The CDR3 reads CASSALMVFGNTIYF. The DNA sequence follows: TGTGCCAGCAGCGCCCTCATGGTTTTCGGCAACACCATATATTTT.